The clone carrying this T cell receptor beta chain was counted ten times or more. The antigen is unknown. It was with a sample-barcoded 5' primer and a J-beta primer mix that a second PCR of roughly 7 to 12 cycles was run. Unique molecular identifiers of 12 random nucleotides labeled each cDNA. MiXCR was run by TCRdb on the 5' RACE reads, yielding one entry per CDR3 protein. The sample lists around 650,000 distinct CDR3 sequences; 32% were seen once. CDR1 is MNHEY and CDR2 is SVGEGT in the germline V gene. Between the trimmed V and J ends, which lost 2 bases and 1 base, there was a span of 13 bases. CDR3 size: 16 residues. The data originate from a study of blood T cells in healthy people across ages. Notes on the study in general: One million T cells yielded diversity estimates that were considered underestimates. TCR beta diversity correlated strongly with naive T cell percentage. Expanded clonotype changes were possibly confounded by unknown donor CMV status.

The rearrangement joins TRBV6-2 or TRBV6-3 to TRBJ2-3; D is uncertain. Input material: blood. This clonotype was obtained from an elderly woman in good health. In nucleotides, the CDR3 is TGTGCCAGCAGTTACCCCCCATCCTGGGGCACAGATACGCAGTATTTT. Translated, it gives CASSYPPSWGTDTQYF.